This T cell receptor beta chain was captured in a study of T cells in Graves' hyperthyroidism and ophthalmopathy. At the level of the study: The blood sample was taken at first diagnosis, before treatment began.

V lost 0 bases to trimming and J lost 2 bases; unmatched junction nucleotides: 5. The germline V gene has CDR1 LNHNV and CDR2 YYDKDF (reference sequence). The CDR3 spans 16 residues. It was RNA transcripts that yielded the amplified TCR beta CDR3 regions. TCR CDR3 underwent first-round RT-PCR with the HTBI primer set. TCRdb fed the multiplex PCR reads into MiXCR, producing one record per CDR3 protein. In the table there are 200,000 to 250,000 distinct CDR3 sequences, about a sixth of which are singletons. This clonotype was counted at least ten times. Its target is not known. Study findings and constraints: Ophthalmopathy, as predicted by the model, came a median 6.5 months after the prediction.

Sequenced sample: blood. V usage is TRBV15 and J usage is TRBJ2-3; 7 bases are shared with TRBD1. This receptor was obtained from a woman aged 18-35 years with Graves' ophthalmopathy. Here the CDR3 reads CATSRDLTGNTDTQYF. The CDR3 coding sequence is TGTGCCACCAGCAGAGATTTGACAGGGAACACAGATACGCAGTATTTT.